This T cell receptor beta chain was profiled in a study of CD8+ T cells in alopecia areata. This clone is a singleton in its sample. What it recognizes is unknown. This CDR3 is built from 17 residues. With V trimmed by 4 bases and J by 6 bases, 12 bases remained unmatched. Germline CDR1 reads SQVTM; CDR2 reads ANQGSEA. Cell sorting on a FACSAria was used to separate CD4+ and CD8+ T cells from the PBMCs. Study-level findings and limits: When scalp samples are sequenced, resident alphabeta T cells of normal skin are also captured. Patients shared TCRs less clearly than mice did, possibly for HLA-related reasons. Elevated clonality characterized lesional scalp relative to normal scalp, particularly in alopecia totalis/universalis.

Once RNA had been extracted, it was reverse transcribed into cDNA to act as the sequencing template. Only in-frame clones appear in the TCRdb table, and some are missing; sequencing was by immunoSEQ multiplex PCR. The top ten hold under 5% of the sample, which has some 180,000 clones, around 50% seen once. The specimen was CD8+ T cells sorted from blood. The source is a human donor in good health. This chain connects TRBV29-1 to TRBJ2-3; 14 bases fit TRBD2. The chain's CDR3 is CSVVPSTSGGAVDTQYF. As DNA, the CDR3 is TGCAGCGTTGTCCCTTCGACTAGCGGGGGGGCCGTCGATACGCAGTATTTT.